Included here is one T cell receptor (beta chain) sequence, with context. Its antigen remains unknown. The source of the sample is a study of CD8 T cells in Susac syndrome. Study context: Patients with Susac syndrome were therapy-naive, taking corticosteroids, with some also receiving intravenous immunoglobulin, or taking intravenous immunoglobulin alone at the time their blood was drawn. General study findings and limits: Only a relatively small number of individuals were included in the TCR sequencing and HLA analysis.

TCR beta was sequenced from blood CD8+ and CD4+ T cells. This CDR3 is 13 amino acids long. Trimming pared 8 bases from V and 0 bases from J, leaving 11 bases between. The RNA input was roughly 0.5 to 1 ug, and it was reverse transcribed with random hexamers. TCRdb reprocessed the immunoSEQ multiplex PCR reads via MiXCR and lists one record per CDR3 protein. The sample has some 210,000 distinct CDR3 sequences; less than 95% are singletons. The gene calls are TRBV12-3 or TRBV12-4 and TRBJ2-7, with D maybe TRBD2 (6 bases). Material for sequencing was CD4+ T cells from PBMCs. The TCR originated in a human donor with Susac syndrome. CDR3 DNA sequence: TGTGCCAGCCGGGACTTCTACTCCTACGAGCAGTACTTC. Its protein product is CASRDFYSYEQYF.